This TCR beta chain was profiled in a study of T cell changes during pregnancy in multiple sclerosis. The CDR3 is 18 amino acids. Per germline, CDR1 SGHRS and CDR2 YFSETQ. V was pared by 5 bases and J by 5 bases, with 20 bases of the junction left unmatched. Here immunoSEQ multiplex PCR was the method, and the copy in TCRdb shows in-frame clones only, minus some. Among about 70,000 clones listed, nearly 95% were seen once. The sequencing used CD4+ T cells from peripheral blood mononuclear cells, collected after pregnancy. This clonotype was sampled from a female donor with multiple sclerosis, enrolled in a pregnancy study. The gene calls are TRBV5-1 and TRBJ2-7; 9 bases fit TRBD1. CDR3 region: CASSPNSFLKQGAHEQYF. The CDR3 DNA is TGCGCCAGCAGTCCAAACAGCTTCTTAAAACAGGGGGCCCACGAGCAGTACTTC.